Shown below are 14 T cell receptor beta chains from a single sample sequenced in a study of Graves' ophthalmopathy and Graves' hyperthyroidism listed by TCRdb under 2018. Data came from an Illumina HiSeq 2000. For repertoire sequencing, the TCR beta CDR3 regions were amplified from RNA transcripts. The first round of RT-PCR was done with HTBI primers and the Qiagen OneStep RT-PCR kit, and was followed by a second round of multiplex PCR, then size selection and purification. The public reads were reanalyzed by TCRdb: fastp trimming at Q25, MiXCR alignment, in-frame beta chains only. One record per CDR3 amino acid sequence lists the most common genes and DNA. The table for this sample lists around 600,000 distinct CDR3 sequences; roughly 41% of them were counted only once. Under 3.5% of the sample comes from the top ten. Material: peripheral blood. The origin of the receptors is an adult man with Graves' ophthalmopathy.

The gene calls are TRBV25-1 and TRBJ2-2; tentative D call: TRBD2 (5 bases). Germline-derived CDR1 and CDR2 are MGHDK and SYGVNS. Trimming shortened V by 1 base and J by 4 bases, and 19 bases separated the two germline ends. The CDR3 contains 18 residues. CDR3 residues: CASSESSWVDGGTGELFF. CDR3 bases: TGTGCCAGCAGTGAATCTTCTTGGGTGGACGGAGGCACCGGGGAGCTGTTTTTT. The variable domain in full, completed from reference TRBV25-1 and TRBJ2-2, reads EADIYQTPRYLVIGTGKKITLECSQTMGHDKMYWYQQDPGMELHLIHYSYGVNSTEKGDLSSESTVSRIRTEHFPLTLESARPSHTSQYLCASSESSWVDGGTGELFFGEGSRLTVL.

About this clonotype itself: This clone may be a read error of a much larger clone one base away. The chain recombines TRBV4-1 with TRBJ1-5; D may be TRBD1 (5 bases). This CDR3 contains 14 residues. V lost 3 bases, J lost 0 bases, and 6 bases lay in between. CDR1 and CDR2 from the germline V gene are MGHRA and YSYEKL. The CDR3 bases are TGCGCCAGCAGCCACGGACATAGCAATCAGCCCCAGCATTTT. It encodes CASSHGHSNQPQHF.

The chain combines TRBV2 with TRBJ1-3; TRBD1 aligns across 8 bases. There are 14 residues in the CDR3. Germline assignment: CDR1 SNHLY and CDR2 FYNNEI. V lost 6 bases and J lost 9; bases outside the gene matches: 10. As DNA, the CDR3 is TGTGCCAGCAGCTTAGGACAGGGAATAAGCACCATATATTTT. It encodes CASSLGQGISTIYF.

This clonotype was seen repeatedly, ten times or more. This chain links TRBV19 with TRBJ1-5, with unresolved D. CDR3 length: 14 amino acids. Trimming removed 5 bases from V and 3 bases from J, with 11 bases in between. Germline V gives CDR1 LNHDA, CDR2 SQIVND (reference sequence). Written as DNA, the CDR3 is TGTGCCAGTAGTCCGGGATTAGACAATCAGCCCCAGCATTTT. Translation: CASSPGLDNQPQHF.

This clonotype was recorded at least ten times. The chain combines TRBV7-8 with TRBJ1-1; D not resolved. Deletions cut 4 bases from V and 11 bases from J, with 14 bases between. CDR3 length: 12 residues. CDR1 and CDR2 (germline): SGHVS, FQNEAQ. CDR3 nucleotide sequence: TGTGCCAGCAGCTATGGCGGTTCTGGCGCTTTCTTT. The encoded protein is CASSYGGSGAFF.

This chain joins TRBV19 and TRBJ1-6; D gene ambiguous. This CDR3 region has 16 residues. V lost 7 bases and J lost 0, with 13 bases in between. Per the germline V gene, CDR1 is LNHDA and CDR2 is SQIVND (reference sequence). Here the CDR3 reads CASNSLSSSYNSPLHF. The CDR3 DNA sequence: TGTGCCAGTAATTCCCTCTCGAGCTCCTATAATTCACCCCTCCACTTT.

V is TRBV6-6 and J is TRBJ1-3; D unclear. CDR1 is MNHNY and CDR2 is SVGAGI in the germline V gene (reference sequence). Trimming left V 5 bases short and J 2 bases short, with 19 bases between. The CDR3 is 17 residues long. The chain's CDR3 is CASSEAGLLSPGNTIYF. The DNA of the CDR3 is TGTGCCAGCAGTGAAGCCGGACTTCTTTCACCTGGAAACACCATATATTTT.

As to this clonotype: A read error may produce the germline difference seen at one junction end. V gene TRBV7-8 combines with J gene TRBJ2-5, with D perhaps TRBD1 (6 bases). CDR1 and CDR2 (germline): SGHVS, FQNEAQ. This CDR3 has 18 residues. This chain's CDR3 is CASSVDGGWGQPKETQCF. DNA for the CDR3: TGTGCCAGCAGCGTAGATGGAGGATGGGGGCAGCCAAAAGAGACCCAGTGCTTC.

This clonotype has only one observation. V usage is TRBV6-5 and J usage is TRBJ1-1, with 7 bases lining up with TRBD1. Germline CDR1 and CDR2: MNHEY and SVGAGI. The CDR3 extends over 10 amino acids. The junction had 5 bases not matched to a gene; V was cut back by 8 bases and J by 11 bases. The CDR3 nucleotides are TGTGCCAGCCATGGGACAGTCGCTTTCTTT. It translates to CASHGTVAFF.

This clonotype has a handful of counts. The V call is TRBV11-2, the J call TRBJ2-2, with 7 bases that match TRBD2. Germline V lookup: CDR1 SGHAT, CDR2 FQNNGV. V lost 1 base and J lost 8; bases outside the gene matches: 7. The CDR3 spans 15 residues. The CDR3 protein is CASSLGGLLGGELFF. For the CDR3, the DNA is TGTGCCAGCAGCTTAGGGGGACTACTCGGGGGGGAGCTGTTTTTT.

V usage is TRBV12-3 or TRBV12-4 and J usage is TRBJ2-7; a possible D gene is TRBD2 (5 bases). The V gene lost 9 bases and the J gene lost 0 bases, with 12 bases spanning the gap. The CDR3 is made up of 13 amino acids. As DNA, the CDR3 is TGTGCCAGTAAGACGGGAAGCTCCTACGAGCAGTACTTC. This sequence encodes CASKTGSSYEQYF.

The chain joins TRBV2 to TRBJ1-5, with 11 positions matching TRBD1. CDR1 and CDR2 from the germline V gene are SNHLY and FYNNEI. CDR3 size: 14 residues. The junction had 4 bases not matched to a gene; V was cut back by 6 bases and J by 6 bases. Here the CDR3 reads CASRLGQGVQPQHF. Here the CDR3 DNA reads TGTGCCAGCAGATTGGGACAGGGGGTTCAGCCCCAGCATTTT. Based on the CDR3 plus reference TRBV2 and TRBJ1-5, the full variable domain is EPEVTQTPSHQVTQMGQEVILRCVPISNHLYFYWYRQILGQKVEFLVSFYNNEISEKSEIFDDQFSVERPDGSNFTLKIRSTKLEDSAMYFCASRLGQGVQPQHFGDGTRLSIL.

The chain employs TRBV15 and TRBJ1-2, with unresolved D. The V and J ends lost 3 bases and 8 bases respectively, with 16 bases between them. The length of the CDR3 is 14 residues. Germline V CDR1 and CDR2: LNHNV, YYDKDF (reference sequence). The CDR3 DNA reads as TGTGCCACCAGCAGTCCGAATGTCCCCGGCGGCTACACCTTC. This translates into CATSSPNVPGGYTF.

The V gene is TRBV15, the J gene TRBJ1-2; no clear D gene. V gave up 3 bases and J gave up 4 bases, with 12 bases separating them. The CDR3 has 14 amino acids. CDR1 and CDR2 from the germline V gene are LNHNV and YYDKDF (reference sequence). The CDR3, as DNA: TGTGCCACCAGCAGTGTATTGGGCGTCTATGGCTACACCTTC. This translates into CATSSVLGVYGYTF.